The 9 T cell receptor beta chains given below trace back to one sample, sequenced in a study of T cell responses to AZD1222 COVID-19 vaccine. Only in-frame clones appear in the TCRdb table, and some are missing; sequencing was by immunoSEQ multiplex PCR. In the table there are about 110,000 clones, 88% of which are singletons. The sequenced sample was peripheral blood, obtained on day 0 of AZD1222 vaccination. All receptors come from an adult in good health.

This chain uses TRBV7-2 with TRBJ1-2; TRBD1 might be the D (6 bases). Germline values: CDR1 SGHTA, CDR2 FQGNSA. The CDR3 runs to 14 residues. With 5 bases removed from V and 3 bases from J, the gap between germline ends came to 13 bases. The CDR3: CASSVQQGYYGYTF. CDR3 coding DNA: TGTGCCAGCAGCGTACAACAGGGCTACTATGGCTACACCTTC.

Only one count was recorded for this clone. The DNA of the CDR3 is TGCAGCGGGGGACAGGGGGCAGGGGATACGCAGTATTTT. Protein sequence: CSGGQGAGDTQYF. V and J are TRBV29-1 and TRBJ2-3; 12 nucleotides match TRBD1. This CDR3 is 13 amino acids long. V dropped 7 bases and J dropped 6; count of bases not matched to a gene: 5. Germline assignment: CDR1 SQVTM and CDR2 ANQGSEA.

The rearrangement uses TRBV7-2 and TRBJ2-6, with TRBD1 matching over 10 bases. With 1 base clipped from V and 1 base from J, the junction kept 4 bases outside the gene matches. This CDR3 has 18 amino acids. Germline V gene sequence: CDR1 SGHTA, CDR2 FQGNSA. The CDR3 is CASSLVLGQGSGANVLTF. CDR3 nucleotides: TGTGCCAGCAGCTTAGTTTTGGGACAGGGGTCTGGGGCCAACGTCCTGACTTTC.

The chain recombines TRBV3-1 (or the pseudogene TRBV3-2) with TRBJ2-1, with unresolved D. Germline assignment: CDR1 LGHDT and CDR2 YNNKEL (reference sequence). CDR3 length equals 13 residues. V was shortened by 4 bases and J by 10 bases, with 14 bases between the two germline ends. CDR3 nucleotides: TGTGCCAGCAGCCCGCTTAGACCCGGGGAGCAGTTCTTC. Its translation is CASSPLRPGEQFF.

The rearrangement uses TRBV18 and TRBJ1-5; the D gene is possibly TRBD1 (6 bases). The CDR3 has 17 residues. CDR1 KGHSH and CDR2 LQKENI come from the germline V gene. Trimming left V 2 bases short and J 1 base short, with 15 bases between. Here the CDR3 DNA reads TGTGCCAGCTCACCAGGGCAGGGGATGGTAAGCAATCAGCCCCAGCATTTT. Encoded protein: CASSPGQGMVSNQPQHF.

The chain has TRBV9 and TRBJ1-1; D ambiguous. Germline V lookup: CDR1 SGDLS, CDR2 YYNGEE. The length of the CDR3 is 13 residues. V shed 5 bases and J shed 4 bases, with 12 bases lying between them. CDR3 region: CASRTDPTTEAFF. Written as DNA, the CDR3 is TGTGCCAGCAGGACCGACCCCACCACTGAAGCTTTCTTT.

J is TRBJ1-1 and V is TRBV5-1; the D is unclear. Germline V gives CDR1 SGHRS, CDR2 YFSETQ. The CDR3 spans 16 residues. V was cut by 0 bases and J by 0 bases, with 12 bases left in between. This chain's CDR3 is CASSLGAVNMNTEAFF. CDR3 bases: TGCGCCAGCAGCTTGGGGGCAGTAAACATGAACACTGAAGCTTTCTTT.

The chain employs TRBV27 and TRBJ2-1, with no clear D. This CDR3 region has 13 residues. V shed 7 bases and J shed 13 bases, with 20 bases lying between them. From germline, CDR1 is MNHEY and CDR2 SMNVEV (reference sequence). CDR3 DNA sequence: TGTGCCAGCACCACCATACAGAGAGGACCCCAGTTCTTC. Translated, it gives CASTTIQRGPQFF.

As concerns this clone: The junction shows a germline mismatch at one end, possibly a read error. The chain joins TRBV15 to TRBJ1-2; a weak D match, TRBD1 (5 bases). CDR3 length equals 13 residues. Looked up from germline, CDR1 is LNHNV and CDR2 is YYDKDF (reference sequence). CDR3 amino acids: CATSRDLGDPSVF. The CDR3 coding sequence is TGTGCCACCAGCAGAGATCTGGGGGACCCCTCGGTCTTC.